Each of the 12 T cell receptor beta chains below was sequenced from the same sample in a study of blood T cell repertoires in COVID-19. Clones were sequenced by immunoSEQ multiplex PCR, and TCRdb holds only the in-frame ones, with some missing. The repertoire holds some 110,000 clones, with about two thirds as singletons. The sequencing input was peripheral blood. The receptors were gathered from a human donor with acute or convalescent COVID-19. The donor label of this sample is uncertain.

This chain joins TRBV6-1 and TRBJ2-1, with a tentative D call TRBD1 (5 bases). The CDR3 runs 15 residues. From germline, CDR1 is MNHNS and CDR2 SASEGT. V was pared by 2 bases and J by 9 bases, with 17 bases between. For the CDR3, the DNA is TGTGCCAGCAGTGAAACCTACAGGCCTCGCGGTGAGCAGTTCTTC. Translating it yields CASSETYRPRGEQFF.

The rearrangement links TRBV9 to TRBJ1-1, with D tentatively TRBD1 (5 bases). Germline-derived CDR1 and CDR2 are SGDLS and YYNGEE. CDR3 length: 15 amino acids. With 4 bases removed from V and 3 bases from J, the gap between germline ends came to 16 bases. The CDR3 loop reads CASSSREGWDTEAFF. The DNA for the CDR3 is TGTGCCAGCAGCAGCAGGGAAGGGTGGGACACTGAAGCTTTCTTT.

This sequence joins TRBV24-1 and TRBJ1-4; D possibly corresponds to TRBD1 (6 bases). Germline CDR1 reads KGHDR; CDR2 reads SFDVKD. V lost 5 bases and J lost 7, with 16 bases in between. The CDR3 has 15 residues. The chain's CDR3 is CATSGSGDLSEKLFF. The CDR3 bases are TGTGCCACCAGTGGATCAGGGGACCTGAGTGAAAAACTGTTTTTT.

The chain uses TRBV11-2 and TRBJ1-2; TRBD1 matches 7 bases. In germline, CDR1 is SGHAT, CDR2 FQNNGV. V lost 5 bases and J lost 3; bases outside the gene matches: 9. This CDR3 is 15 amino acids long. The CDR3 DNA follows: TGTGCCAGCAGCCTCACCTATGGGACAGACTATGGCTACACCTTC. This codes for CASSLTYGTDYGYTF. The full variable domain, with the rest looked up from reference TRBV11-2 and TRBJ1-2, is EAGVAQSPRYKIIEKRQSVAFWCNPISGHATLYWYQQILGQGPKLLIQFQNNGVVDDSQLPKDRFSAERLKGVDSTLKIQPAKLEDSAVYLCASSLTYGTDYGYTFGSGTRLTVV.

CDR3 DNA sequence: TGTGCCAGCTCACCGGACAGGGGGCTCACCGGGGAGCTGTTTTTT. Amino acids: CASSPDRGLTGELFF. This chain links TRBV18 with TRBJ2-2; TRBD1 agrees at 11 bases. CDR3 size: 15 residues. Germline V gives CDR1 KGHSH, CDR2 LQKENI. V gave up 3 bases and J gave up 4 bases; unmatched junction bases: 1.

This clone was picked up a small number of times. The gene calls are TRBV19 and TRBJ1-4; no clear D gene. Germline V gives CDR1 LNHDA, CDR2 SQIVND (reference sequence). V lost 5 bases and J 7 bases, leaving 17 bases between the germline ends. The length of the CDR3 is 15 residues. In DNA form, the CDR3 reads TGTGCCAGTAGTGGCGACTTTGGGTTGGGTGAAAAACTGTTTTTT. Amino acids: CASSGDFGLGEKLFF.

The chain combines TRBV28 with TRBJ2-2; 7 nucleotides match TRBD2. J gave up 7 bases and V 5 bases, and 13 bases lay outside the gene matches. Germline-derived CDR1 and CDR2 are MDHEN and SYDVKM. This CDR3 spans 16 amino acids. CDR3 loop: CASSPPGLGKNGELFF. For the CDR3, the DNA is TGTGCCAGCAGTCCCCCCGGACTAGGAAAGAACGGGGAGCTGTTTTTT.

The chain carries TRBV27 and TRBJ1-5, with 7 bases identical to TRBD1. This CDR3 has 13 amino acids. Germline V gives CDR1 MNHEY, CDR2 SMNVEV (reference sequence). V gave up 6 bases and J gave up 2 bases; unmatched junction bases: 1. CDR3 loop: CASRGTGNQPQHF. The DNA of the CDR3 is TGTGCCAGCAGGGGGACAGGCAATCAGCCCCAGCATTTT.

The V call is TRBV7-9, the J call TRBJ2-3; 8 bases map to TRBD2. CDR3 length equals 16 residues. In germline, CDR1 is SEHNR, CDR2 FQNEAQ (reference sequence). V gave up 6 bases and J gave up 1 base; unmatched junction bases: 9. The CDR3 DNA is TGTGCCAGCAGTCAGGTGGCGGGGGGACGCACAGATACGCAGTATTTT. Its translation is CASSQVAGGRTDTQYF.

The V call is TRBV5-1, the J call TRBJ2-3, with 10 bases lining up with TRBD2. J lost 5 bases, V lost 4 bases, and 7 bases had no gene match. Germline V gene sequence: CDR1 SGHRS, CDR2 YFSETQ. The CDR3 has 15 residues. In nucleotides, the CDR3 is TGCGCCAGCAGCGCTCTAGCGGGGGTAATAGATACGCAGTATTTT. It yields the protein CASSALAGVIDTQYF. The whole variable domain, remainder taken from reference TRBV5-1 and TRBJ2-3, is KAGVTQTPRYLIKTRGQQVTLSCSPISGHRSVSWYQQTPGQGLQFLFEYFSETQRNKGNFPGRFSGRQFSNSRSEMNVSTLELGDSALYLCASSALAGVIDTQYFGPGTRLTVL.

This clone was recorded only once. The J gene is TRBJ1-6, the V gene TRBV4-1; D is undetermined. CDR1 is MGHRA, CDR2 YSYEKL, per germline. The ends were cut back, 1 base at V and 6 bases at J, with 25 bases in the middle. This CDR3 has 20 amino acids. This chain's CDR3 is CASSQGPGEMTWPVNSPLHF. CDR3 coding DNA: TGCGCCAGCAGCCAAGGGCCCGGGGAGATGACATGGCCCGTTAATTCACCCCTCCACTTT.

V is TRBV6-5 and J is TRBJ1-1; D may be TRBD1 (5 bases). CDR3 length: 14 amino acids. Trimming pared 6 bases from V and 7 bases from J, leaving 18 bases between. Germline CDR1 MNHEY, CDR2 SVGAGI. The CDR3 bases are TGTGCCAGCAGCCCCCCGGGGCGGAGGGGTGAAGCTTTCTTT. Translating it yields CASSPPGRRGEAFF.